The T cell receptor beta chain described here comes from a study of OX40 agonist ivuxolimab in advanced cancers. At the level of the study: Ivuxolimab was administered intravenously to patients at 0.01 to 10 mg/kg every 2 weeks. Earlier treatment with anti-PD-1, anti-PD-L1 or anti-CTLA-4 was permitted, and around 43% had received some. Three patients had partial responses: one hepatocellular carcinoma, two cutaneous melanoma.

Measured with immunoSEQ multiplex PCR; TCRdb has only the in-frame clones, and not every one. The repertoire holds about 55,000 clones, with about 86% as singletons. The V gene lost 0 bases and the J gene lost 13 bases, with 4 bases spanning the gap. The CDR3 is 11 amino acids. The germline V gene has CDR1 MGHRA and CDR2 YSYEKL. This chain links TRBV4-1 with TRBJ1-6; no firm D call. The sequenced sample was CD4+ or CD8+ T cells sorted from blood, obtained in a trial of the OX40 agonist ivuxolimab. The TCR was taken from an adult with an advanced solid tumor such as melanoma, head and neck, liver or kidney cancer. The CDR3 loop is CASSQESPLHF. The CDR3, as DNA: TGCGCCAGCAGCCAAGAGAGCCCCCTCCACTTT.